In this sample, the clone carrying this TCR beta chain turned up many times. Its cognate antigen is unknown. V lost 1 base and J 0 bases, leaving 3 bases between the germline ends. The CDR3 extends over 13 amino acids. The V gene's germline CDR1 is LGHNA and CDR2 YSLEER. Donors each provided ten milliliters of peripheral blood. RNA extraction gave at least 5 micrograms of total RNA per sample. These data are taken from a study of blood T cells in healthy people across ages. Points from the study as a whole: When set beside aged donors, long-lived donors presented more naive CD4+ cells and higher diversity.

Using a J-beta primer mix together with a sample-barcoded 5' primer, a second PCR was run for about 7 to 12 cycles. TCRdb processed the 5' RACE reads anew with MiXCR; each CDR3 protein has one entry. The data show 1.5 million to 2 million distinct CDR3 sequences, about two fifths seen once. The sample comprised blood. This clonotype was sampled from a human donor in good health. The gene calls are TRBV4-3 and TRBJ1-1; D not resolved. This chain's CDR3 is CASSQVVNTEAFF. The CDR3 DNA reads as TGCGCCAGCAGCCAAGTAGTGAACACTGAAGCTTTCTTT.